The 18 T cell receptor beta chains below come from one sample, sequenced in a study of cytotoxic CD8 clonotypes in ibrutinib-treated CLL. Clones were read by immunoSEQ multiplex PCR, and TCRdb kept only the in-frame ones, dropping some. The sample carries approximately 50,000 clones, about 70% recorded once. The material sequenced was PBMCs, taken after 12 months of ibrutinib treatment. These receptor sequences come from a human donor with chronic lymphocytic leukemia.

The rearrangement uses TRBV5-6 and TRBJ2-3; 12 bases are shared with TRBD2. The V gene's germline CDR1 is SGHDT and CDR2 YYEEEE. There are 15 residues in the CDR3. Trimming at V came to 3 bases and at J to 5 bases, leaving 4 bases not matched to a gene. The CDR3 is CASSSSGGAGDTQYF. In DNA, the CDR3 is TGTGCCAGCAGCTCTAGCGGGGGGGCCGGAGATACGCAGTATTTT. The full variable domain, its missing parts supplied by reference TRBV5-6 and TRBJ2-3, is DAGVTQSPTHLIKTRGQQVTLRCSPKSGHDTVSWYQQALGQGPQFIFQYYEEEERQRGNFPDRFSGHQFPNYSSELNVNALLLGDSALYLCASSSSGGAGDTQYFGPGTRLTVL.

V and J are TRBV6-1 and TRBJ1-2; D unclear. Germline CDR1 MNHNS, CDR2 SASEGT. CDR3 length equals 19 residues. Trimming stripped 3 bases from V and 0 bases from J, with 23 bases between. The CDR3 DNA reads as TGTGCCAGCAGTGACTGGAGGGTTGAGGCTAGGGCAGCTAACTATGGCTACACCTTC. It yields the protein CASSDWRVEARAANYGYTF.

The J gene is TRBJ1-6, the V gene TRBV6-1; D may be TRBD1 (5 bases). There are 17 residues in the CDR3. Germline-derived CDR1 and CDR2 are MNHNS and SASEGT. Trimming cost V 3 bases and J 4 bases, with 16 bases left between them. The CDR3 is CASSDPGRRAYNSPLHF. The CDR3 DNA follows: TGTGCCAGCAGTGACCCGGGACGGAGAGCGTATAATTCACCCCTCCACTTT.

The gene calls are TRBV11-2 and TRBJ1-6; D is possibly TRBD1 (5 bases). Looked up from germline, CDR1 is SGHAT and CDR2 is FQNNGV. The CDR3 has 17 residues. Deletions cut 5 bases from V and 1 base from J, with 15 bases between. This CDR3 reads CASSTSGKGSYNSPLHF. CDR3 coding DNA: TGTGCCAGCAGCACTTCAGGGAAGGGGTCCTATAATTCACCCCTCCACTTT.

This chain joins TRBV4-1 and TRBJ1-2; maybe TRBD1 (6 bases). V lost 4 bases and J 4 bases, leaving 22 bases between the germline ends. This CDR3 is 17 amino acids long. CDR1 and CDR2 (germline): MGHRA, YSYEKL. CDR3 sequence: CASSPRGGADGSYGYTF. CDR3 nucleotide sequence: TGCGCCAGCAGCCCCAGGGGAGGTGCAGACGGAAGCTATGGCTACACCTTC.

The chain uses TRBV21-1 and TRBJ2-7; the D call TRBD1 from the table was never checked on the DNA. TRBV21-1 is a pseudogene. The CDR3 runs 14 residues. CDR3 nucleotides: TGTGCCAGCAGCAAAAAAGTGGACATTAAATCTTGGTACTTC. Encoded protein: CASSKKVDIKSWYF.

V is TRBV7-9 and J is TRBJ2-2; D is perhaps TRBD1 or TRBD2 (5 bases each). This CDR3 region has 15 residues. Trimming shortened V by 1 base and J by 6 bases, and 12 bases separated the two germline ends. CDR1 and CDR2 (germline): SEHNR, FQNEAQ (reference sequence). In DNA form, the CDR3 reads TGTGCCAGCAGCTTAGTCCTCTGGGGACCCGGGGAGCTGTTTTTT. This translates into CASSLVLWGPGELFF.

The chain employs TRBV7-9 and TRBJ1-4; D not certain. V lost 2 bases and J 6 bases, leaving 16 bases between the germline ends. Germline CDR1 SEHNR, CDR2 FQNEAQ (reference sequence). This CDR3 is built from 16 residues. CDR3 region: CASSLTPVARHEKLFF. CDR3 bases: TGTGCCAGCAGCTTAACCCCGGTTGCGCGGCATGAAAAACTGTTTTTT.

The V call is TRBV2, the J call TRBJ1-1; no firm D call. The germline V gene encodes CDR1 SNHLY and CDR2 FYNNEI. V lost 5 bases, J lost 1 base, and 2 bases lay in between. The CDR3 is 11 amino acids. CDR3 DNA: TGTGCCAGCAGTAGGAACACTGAAGCTTTCTTT. Its protein product is CASSRNTEAFF.

The chain links TRBV11-2 to TRBJ1-2; weak D call: TRBD1 (5 bases). Germline CDR1 and CDR2: SGHAT and FQNNGV. V was pared by 5 bases and J by 8 bases, with 12 bases between. The CDR3 is 12 residues long. CDR3 region: CASSPQGGGYTF. CDR3 in DNA: TGTGCCAGCAGCCCCCAGGGTGGCGGCTACACCTTC.

CDR3 in DNA: TGTGCCAGCAGTTATAACGACGGGTCCAATCAGCCCCAGCATTTT. Its protein product is CASSYNDGSNQPQHF. The chain uses TRBV27 and TRBJ1-5; D gene unclear. Germline CDR1 reads MNHEY; CDR2 reads SMNVEV (reference sequence). The CDR3 is 15 amino acids. V was clipped by 4 bases and J by 3 bases, with 13 bases between them.

The V and J genes are TRBV7-6 and TRBJ2-2; 9 nucleotides line up with TRBD1. Trimming removed 5 bases from V and 2 bases from J; junction bases left unmatched: 6. The CDR3 is 16 residues long. Germline CDR1 and CDR2: SGHVS and FNYEAQ. The CDR3 loop is CASSNRQGENTGELFF. The CDR3 nucleotides read TGTGCCAGCAGCAACCGACAGGGGGAAAACACCGGGGAGCTGTTTTTT.

The chain uses TRBV9 and TRBJ2-7; no clear D. Germline V gives CDR1 SGDLS, CDR2 YYNGEE. This CDR3 contains 14 residues. V dropped 0 bases and J dropped 0 bases, with 7 bases sitting between them. As DNA, the CDR3 is TGTGCCAGCAGCGTAGGAGACGGCTCCTACGAGCAGTACTTC. Its translation is CASSVGDGSYEQYF.

Here the CDR3 reads CASRRTQDTGELFF. The CDR3 nucleotides are TGTGCCAGCAGGCGTACTCAAGACACCGGGGAGCTGTTTTTT. The rearrangement uses TRBV28 and TRBJ2-2; no firm D call. Trimming left V 6 bases short and J 3 bases short, with 11 bases between. The CDR3 contains 14 residues. CDR1 is MDHEN, CDR2 SYDVKM, per germline.

The chain is built from TRBV5-6 and TRBJ2-7; 9 positions agree with TRBD1. The ends lost 5 bases at V and 3 bases at J; junction bases unmatched: 12. The CDR3 is 16 residues long. Germline-derived CDR1 and CDR2 are SGHDT and YYEEEE. CDR3 sequence (DNA): TGTGCCAGCAGGCCCACCGGGACAGGGAATTTCTACGAGCAGTACTTC. Its protein product is CASRPTGTGNFYEQYF.

V and J are TRBV29-1 and TRBJ1-1; 7 bases match TRBD1. This CDR3 contains 13 residues. Germline lookup yields CDR1 SQVTM and CDR2 ANQGSEA. Trimming removed 6 bases from V and 1 base from J; junction bases left unmatched: 5. DNA of the CDR3: TGCAGCGTCTCCGGGACAGCGAACACTGAAGCTTTCTTT. Protein product: CSVSGTANTEAFF.

This clone was recorded a few times. This rearrangement joins TRBV9 to TRBJ2-7, with D maybe TRBD2 (5 bases). Trimming pared 2 bases from V and 2 bases from J, leaving 14 bases between. The CDR3 has 15 residues. Germline assignment: CDR1 SGDLS and CDR2 YYNGEE. DNA for the CDR3: TGTGCCAGCAGCGTGACGGTGGGAGTCACCTACGAGCAGTACTTC. This translates into CASSVTVGVTYEQYF. The variable domain in full, with the rest retrieved from reference TRBV9 and TRBJ2-7, is DSGVTQTPKHLITATGQRVTLRCSPRSGDLSVYWYQQSLDQGLQFLIQYYNGEERAKGNILERFSAQQFPDLHSELNLSSLELGDSALYFCASSVTVGVTYEQYFGPGTRLTVT.

This clone was seen a handful of times. The gene calls are TRBV5-1 and TRBJ2-2; D ambiguous. V was cut by 2 bases and J by 3 bases, with 8 bases left in between. The CDR3 extends over 14 amino acids. Germline CDR1 and CDR2: SGHRS and YFSETQ. The CDR3 is CASSLNSDTGELFF. DNA for the CDR3: TGCGCCAGCAGCTTAAACAGTGACACCGGGGAGCTGTTTTTT.